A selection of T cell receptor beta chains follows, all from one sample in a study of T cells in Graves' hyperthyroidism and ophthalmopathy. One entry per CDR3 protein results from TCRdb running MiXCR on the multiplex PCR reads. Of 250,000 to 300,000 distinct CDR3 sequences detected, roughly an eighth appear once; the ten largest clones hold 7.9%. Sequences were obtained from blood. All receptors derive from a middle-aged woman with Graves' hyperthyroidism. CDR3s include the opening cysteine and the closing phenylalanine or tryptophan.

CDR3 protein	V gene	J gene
CASSQGDRGQGYTF	TRBV7-9	TRBJ1-2
CASGSINTGELFF	TRBV18	TRBJ2-2
CASSLRGSNYGYTF	TRBV13	TRBJ1-2
CASSLGGSLGELFF	TRBV7-9	TRBJ2-2
CASGLGTSGSLKYF	TRBV12-5	TRBJ2-5
CATSDPGRTETQYF	TRBV24-1	TRBJ2-5
CASSPAPRETQYF	TRBV5-1	TRBJ2-5
CSATLVTEAFF	TRBV20-1	TRBJ1-1
CASSGGHGQGAPQHF	TRBV9	TRBJ1-5
CASSLSGGVETQYF	TRBV12-3/TRBV12-4	TRBJ2-5
CASSRHCFSQNTDTQYF	TRBV7-3	TRBJ2-3
CASMREAPYNEQFF	TRBV19	TRBJ2-1
CASRELAGLYEQYF	TRBV6-2/TRBV6-3	TRBJ2-7
CATSDPSGHNEQFF	TRBV24-1	TRBJ2-1
CAISEGTGINQPQHF	TRBV10-3	TRBJ1-5
CASSSVENSTGELFF	TRBV5-1	TRBJ2-2
CASHRANEQFF	TRBV28	TRBJ2-1
CASSSGGRDEQYF	TRBV27	TRBJ2-7
CASSPQGGVEGYTF	TRBV4-2	TRBJ1-2
CATSREGGSSLSQHF	TRBV15	TRBJ1-5
CATSDGGKNEQFF	TRBV24-1	TRBJ2-1
CASSARWGLAGYDTQYF	TRBV9	TRBJ2-3
CASSEGISAWEKLFF	TRBV6-1	TRBJ1-4
CASSGQWEQFF	TRBV2	TRBJ2-1
CASSIFAFAGEPNQPQHF	TRBV19	TRBJ1-5
CASSLPTSGQETQYF	TRBV13	TRBJ2-5
CASSFGVWGTEAFF	TRBV28	TRBJ1-1
CASSPGINQPQHF	TRBV5-5	TRBJ1-5
CASSQAPGATYEQYF	TRBV4-2	TRBJ2-7
CASRDSSYEQYF	TRBV5-1	TRBJ2-7
CASSQTEDTEAFF	TRBV5-6	TRBJ1-1
CASSLLAGKNTGELFF	TRBV19	TRBJ2-2
CASSFTGTGDTQYF	TRBV28	TRBJ2-3
CASRPGQGQETQYF	TRBV6-1	TRBJ2-5
CASSRGQGGYNEQFF	TRBV5-5	TRBJ2-1
CSARIHGGIYNEQFF	TRBV20-1	TRBJ2-1
CASSPTGGPNQPQHF	TRBV12-3/TRBV12-4	TRBJ1-5
CASSPGMGSSYEQCF	TRBV7-9	TRBJ2-7
CASSQGTGRDQPQHF	TRBV11-2	TRBJ1-5
CASRELRGTEAFF	TRBV2	TRBJ1-1
CATSDASLYNEQFF	TRBV24-1	TRBJ2-1
CASSAVGGDTEAFF	TRBV28	TRBJ1-1
CASRGGTALGSYTF	TRBV6-1	TRBJ1-2
CASSGALSQPQHF	TRBV5-5	TRBJ1-5
CASCTGLIGNTIYF	TRBV10-2	TRBJ1-3
CASSWSGRYDNEQFF	TRBV12-3/TRBV12-4	TRBJ2-1
CASSDGVYNEQFF	TRBV6-1	TRBJ2-1
CASSLSSGSVEQFF	TRBV5-1	TRBJ2-1
CSARTGQATEKLFF	TRBV20-1	TRBJ1-4
CASSLSRLGNTNYGYTF	TRBV7-8	TRBJ1-2